The 9 T cell receptor beta chains presented below share a single source sample, sequenced in a study of blood T cell repertoires in COVID-19. Profiling relied on immunoSEQ multiplex PCR, and the TCRdb table lists in-frame clones only, not all of them. The sample consists of 200,000 to 250,000 clones, around three quarters of them appearing once. Sequencing was performed on peripheral blood. These receptors all stem from a woman between 65 and 79 years old with acute or convalescent COVID-19.

V and J are TRBV10-3 and TRBJ2-5; 7 nucleotides match TRBD2. The CDR3 covers 13 residues. Germline lookup yields CDR1 ENHRY and CDR2 SYGVKD. J lost 4 bases, V lost 8 bases, and 7 bases had no gene match. For the CDR3, the DNA is TGTGCCATCGGGGGGGGGTGGAGAGAGACCCAGTACTTC. Protein: CAIGGGWRETQYF.

CDR3 sequence reads: CASSAGGEQFF. CDR3 coding DNA: TGTGCCAGTAGCGCGGGGGGCGAGCAGTTCTTC. The V gene is TRBV19, the J gene TRBJ2-1; TRBD2 matches at 8 bases. The V segment lost 6 bases and the J segment 10 bases; nucleotides outside the gene matches: 2. This CDR3 is built from 11 residues. Germline CDR1 reads LNHDA; CDR2 reads SQIVND (reference sequence). The full variable domain, rest sourced from reference TRBV19 and TRBJ2-1, is DGGITQSPKYLFRKEGQNVTLSCEQNLNHDAMYWYRQDPGQGLRLIYYSQIVNDFQKGDIAEGYSVSREKKESFPLTVTSAQKNPTAFYLCASSAGGEQFFGPGTRLTVL.

V and J are TRBV19 and TRBJ1-5, with 8 nucleotides matching TRBD1. The CDR3 length is 13 residues. Trimming took 5 bases from V and 6 from J; bases not matched to a gene: 3. The germline V gene encodes CDR1 LNHDA and CDR2 SQIVND (reference sequence). This chain's CDR3 is CASSVDRAQPQHF. The DNA for the CDR3 is TGTGCCAGTAGTGTGGACAGGGCTCAGCCCCAGCATTTT.

Of note for this clone: Other DNA sequences in the same sample also yield this CDR3. This chain joins TRBV20-1 and TRBJ1-2; D is perhaps TRBD1 (6 bases). Germline values: CDR1 DFQATT, CDR2 SNEGSKA (reference sequence). With 6 bases removed from V and 5 bases from J, the gap between germline ends came to 10 bases. The CDR3 loop spans 11 amino acids. The chain's CDR3 is CSAPGTYGYTF. The CDR3 nucleotides read TGCAGTGCCCCCGGGACATATGGCTACACCTTC.

The V call is TRBV12-3 or TRBV12-4, the J call TRBJ2-7; the match to TRBD1 covers 9 bases. V shed 2 bases and J 7 bases; nucleotides not matched to a gene: 3. The CDR3 sequence is 13 residues long. This CDR3 reads CASSLNRGREQYF. In DNA, the CDR3 is TGTGCCAGCAGTTTAAACAGGGGGCGGGAGCAGTACTTC.

This chain connects TRBV20-1 to TRBJ2-7, with 10 nucleotides matching TRBD1. V shed 3 bases and J 4 bases; nucleotides not matched to a gene: 3. The CDR3 totals 13 residues. The germline V gene encodes CDR1 DFQATT and CDR2 SNEGSKA (reference sequence). This CDR3 is CSASPGQGYEQYF. The CDR3 bases are TGCAGTGCTAGTCCGGGACAGGGGTACGAGCAGTACTTC.

This clone was observed a few times. The V and J genes are TRBV5-1 and TRBJ1-4; 9 nucleotides line up with TRBD1. The V segment lost 4 bases and the J segment 5 bases; nucleotides outside the gene matches: 6. CDR1 is SGHRS and CDR2 is YFSETQ in the germline V gene. The CDR3 is made up of 15 amino acids. The CDR3 DNA follows: TGCGCCAGCAGCATCCAACAGGGGGCAAATGAAAAACTGTTTTTT. It codes for CASSIQQGANEKLFF.

This clone has just a few counts. The CDR3 DNA reads TGCGCCAGCAGCCGGGGGGACGCCCAAGAGACCCAGTACTTC. Protein product: CASSRGDAQETQYF. The J gene is TRBJ2-5, the V gene TRBV5-1, with 7 bases lining up with TRBD2. The CDR3 consists of 14 residues. Germline assignment: CDR1 SGHRS and CDR2 YFSETQ. The J segment lost 1 base and the V segment lost 4 bases, leaving 4 bases of the junction unmatched.

This chain links TRBV4-1 with TRBJ1-1; possible D gene TRBD1, 6 bases. Germline CDR1 MGHRA, CDR2 YSYEKL. V was cut by 3 bases and J by 0 bases, with 17 bases left in between. CDR3 length equals 17 residues. In DNA form, the CDR3 reads TGCGCCAGCAGCCACCCGACACAGGGCCGAATGAACACTGAAGCTTTCTTT. It yields the protein CASSHPTQGRMNTEAFF.